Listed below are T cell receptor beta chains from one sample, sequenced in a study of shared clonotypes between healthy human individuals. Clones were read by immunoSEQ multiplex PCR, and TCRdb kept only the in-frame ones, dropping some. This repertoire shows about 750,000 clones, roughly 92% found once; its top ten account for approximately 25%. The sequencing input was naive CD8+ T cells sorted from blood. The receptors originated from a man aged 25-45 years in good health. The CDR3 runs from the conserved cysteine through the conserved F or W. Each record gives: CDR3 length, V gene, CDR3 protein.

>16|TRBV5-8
CASNRLINTLNTEAFF
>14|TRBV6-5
CASSTTGRHQPQHF
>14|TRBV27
CASSRGTSYNEQFF
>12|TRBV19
CASLTDSNEQFF
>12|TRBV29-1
CSVEKGSTEAFF
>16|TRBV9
CASSGPGAGGDQPQHF
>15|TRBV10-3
CAISDGTSGPYEQYF
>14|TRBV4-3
CASSLDRGPYEQYF
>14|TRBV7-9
CASSLGQVQETQYF
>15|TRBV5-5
CASSPWTGNNEKLFF
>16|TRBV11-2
CASSLGGREVYNEQFF
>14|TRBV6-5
CASSYSPANTEAFF
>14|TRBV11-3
CASSSRDIPTEAFF
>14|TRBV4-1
CASSLRQDAGEQYF
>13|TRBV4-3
CASSQETYNEQFF
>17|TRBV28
CASSLWGQVARGDEQFF
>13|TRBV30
CAWSPGVSYEQYF
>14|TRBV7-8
CASSLGGQDYEQYF
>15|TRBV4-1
CASSQGEQDYSSYTF
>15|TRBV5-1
CASSFGTSGTNEQFF
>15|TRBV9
CASSVGVPTNEKLFF
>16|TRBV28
CASSPPPGRTRREQFF
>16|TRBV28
CASSYVRDTFSYEQYF
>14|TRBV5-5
CASSFGQGGTEAFF
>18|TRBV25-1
CASSELGVSTGMFETQYF
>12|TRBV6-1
CASRRNNQPQHF
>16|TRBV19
CASSPGTANPIYGYTF
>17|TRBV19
CASRETGGGYSNQPQHF
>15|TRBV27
CASSLGQGSIPEAFF
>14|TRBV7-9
CASSPRSRLDEQYF
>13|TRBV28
CAISGENSEKLFF
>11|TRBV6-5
CASSSSLEQYF
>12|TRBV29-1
CSVPLQGDTQYF
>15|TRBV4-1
CASSQPVGTYNEQFF
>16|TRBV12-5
CASGLGTSATYNEQFF
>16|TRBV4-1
CASSQAPGGRTGELFF
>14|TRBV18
CASSPGTSDYGYTF
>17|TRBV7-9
CASSSWTSGVTRYTQYF
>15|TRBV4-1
CASSQDRRGLQPQHF
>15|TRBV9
CASSVGGTRYNEQFF
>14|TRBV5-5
CASSSSENPQPQHF